This is a list of T cell receptor beta chains from one sample in a study of T cells in Graves' hyperthyroidism and ophthalmopathy. TCRdb recomputed calls from the multiplex PCR reads with MiXCR, one row per CDR3 protein. The top ten clones hold approximately 19% of a sample with a few hundred thousand distinct CDR3 sequences, nearly 15% of them seen once. Sequenced input: blood. Receptors were obtained from a woman aged 60-75 years with Graves' ophthalmopathy. CDR3s include the opening cysteine and the closing phenylalanine or tryptophan. D genes are given only for firm matches. The size of a clone is reported for some rows only, either as once, few or many, or as a class for expanded clones.

j_call v_call clone_size d_call cdr3_aa cdr3_nt
TRBJ2-1 TRBV20-1 many TRBD2 CSARELAEHNEQFF TGCAGTGCTAGAGAACTAGCGGAACACAATGAGCAGTTCTTC
TRBJ2-2 TRBV5-1 few TRBD1 CASSLGQVNTGELFF TGCGCCAGCAGCTTAGGACAGGTGAACACCGGGGAGCTGTTTTTT
TRBJ1-5 TRBV28 many - CASSKAGLEKPQHF TGTGCCAGCAGTAAGGCGGGCCTCGAGAAACCCCAGCATTTT
TRBJ2-3 TRBV28 many TRBD2 CASSPSGTSGSRTDTQYF TGTGCCAGCAGCCCTTCCGGGACTAGCGGGAGCAGAACAGATACGCAGTATTTT
TRBJ2-2 TRBV5-1 many TRBD2 CASTRTSGVNTGELFF TGCGCCAGCACCCGGACTAGCGGGGTGAACACCGGGGAGCTGTTTTTT
TRBJ2-7 TRBV20-1 many - CSARDGSGKGGEQYF TGCAGTGCTAGAGATGGGAGCGGGAAAGGGGGGGAGCAGTACTTC
TRBJ2-6 TRBV28 - TRBD1 CASGGQAFEANVLTF TGTGCCAGCGGCGGACAGGCCTTTGAGGCCAACGTCCTGACTTTC
TRBJ2-2 TRBV5-1 many TRBD2 CASSLTSGRATNTGELFF TGCGCCAGCAGCCTGACTAGCGGGAGGGCAACGAACACCGGGGAGCTGTTTTTT
TRBJ2-1 TRBV4-2 few TRBD2 CASSQNFDGRAREQFF TGTGCCAGCAGCCAAAACTTTGACGGGAGGGCCAGGGAGCAGTTCTTC
TRBJ2-7 TRBV12-3/TRBV12-4 - TRBD2 CASSLGGSTSYEQYF TGTGCCAGCAGTTTAGGCGGGAGTACCTCCTACGAGCAGTACTTC
TRBJ2-7 TRBV6-4 few TRBD2 CASSVQAGSYEQYF TGTGCCAGCAGTGTTCAAGCGGGATCCTACGAGCAGTACTTC
TRBJ1-1 TRBV20-1 - - CSARGMWQGIGEAFF TGCAGTGCTAGAGGGATGTGGCAGGGGATTGGTGAAGCTTTCTTT
TRBJ2-7 TRBV5-6 - - CASSLAMETSSYEQYF TGTGCCAGCAGCTTGGCCATGGAGACGAGCTCCTACGAGCAGTACTTC
TRBJ2-4 TRBV27 many - CASSSGNIQYF TGTGCCAGCAGTTCGGGAAACATTCAGTACTTC
TRBJ2-3 TRBV2 many - CASSERGPTSTFTDTQYF TGTGCCAGCAGTGAAAGAGGCCCGACTTCCACCTTCACAGATACGCAGTATTTT
TRBJ1-5 TRBV6-6 - - CASSYREDQPQHF TGTGCCAGCAGTTACAGGGAAGATCAGCCCCAGCATTTT
TRBJ1-2 TRBV5-1 few TRBD1 CASSGQGDVYGYTF TGCGCCAGCAGTGGGCAGGGGGATGTCTATGGCTACACCTTC
TRBJ2-1 TRBV18 few TRBD2 CASSPNSGGLSRNEQFF TGTGCCAGCTCACCGAACTCGGGAGGGCTTAGTAGGAATGAGCAGTTCTTC
TRBJ2-1 TRBV9 many - CASSPYADPEEQFF TGTGCCAGCAGCCCGTATGCGGATCCTGAGGAGCAGTTCTTC
TRBJ2-2 TRBV6-5 many TRBD2 CASSYSGSGRVTGELFF TGTGCCAGCAGTTACTCGGGTAGCGGGAGGGTTACCGGGGAGCTGTTTTTT
TRBJ2-1 TRBV9 many TRBD2 CASSVAASGGNEQFF TGTGCCAGCAGCGTAGCGGCTAGCGGTGGCAATGAGCAGTTCTTC
TRBJ1-5 TRBV30 many - CAWNLAGGQPQHF TGTGCCTGGAATTTGGCCGGCGGGCAGCCCCAGCATTTT
TRBJ2-4 TRBV7-9 many - CASEQGEGKNIQYF TGTGCCAGTGAACAGGGCGAGGGCAAAAACATTCAGTACTTC
TRBJ1-5 TRBV12-3/TRBV12-4 - - CASRPEGLQPQHF TGTGCCAGCAGACCGGAAGGGCTTCAGCCCCAGCATTTT
TRBJ1-5 TRBV12-3/TRBV12-4 few - CASSLSRDNQPQHF TGTGCCAGCAGTTTGTCCAGGGACAATCAGCCCCAGCATTTT
TRBJ2-5 TRBV20-1 - TRBD2 CSAWGALGLAAQETQYF TGCAGTGCTTGGGGGGCCTTGGGACTAGCGGCCCAAGAGACCCAGTACTTC
TRBJ2-1 TRBV6-6 many - CASSYSSGYSYNEQFF TGTGCCAGCAGTTACTCGAGCGGTTACTCCTACAATGAGCAGTTCTTC
TRBJ2-3 TRBV14 - TRBD2 CATDDLGREGRNTQYF TGTGCTACCGACGACCTGGGGCGGGAGGGCCGAAATACGCAGTATTTT
TRBJ2-1 TRBV19 many - CASTSDGVSYNEQFF TGTGCCAGTACCTCAGACGGTGTTTCCTACAATGAGCAGTTCTTC